This T cell receptor (beta chain) was documented in a study of T cell responses to AZD1222 COVID-19 vaccine. Profiling relied on immunoSEQ multiplex PCR, and the TCRdb table lists in-frame clones only, not all of them. The sample carries approximately 97,000 clones, 84% recorded once. This receptor was taken from an adult in good health. Here the sequenced sample was peripheral blood, taken on day 0 of AZD1222 vaccination.

In nucleotides, the CDR3 is TGTGCCACCAGCAGAGAACAGGGGGTTTATGGCTACACCTTC. Translation: CATSREQGVYGYTF. The J gene is TRBJ1-2, the V gene TRBV15, with 8 bases matching TRBD1. Germline CDR1 is LNHNV and CDR2 is YYDKDF (reference sequence). The CDR3 has 14 residues. Trimming took 0 bases from V and 5 from J; bases not matched to a gene: 2.